This T cell receptor beta chain was sequenced in a study of lymphopenia after photon versus proton radiotherapy. Trimming pared 3 bases from V and 0 bases from J, leaving 17 bases between. CDR1 and CDR2 from the germline V gene are MGHDK and SYGVNS. The CDR3 is 17 amino acids. Comment on this clone: The antigen is unknown.

Only in-frame clones appear in the TCRdb table, and some are missing; sequencing was by immunoSEQ multiplex PCR. The top ten hold 2% to 2.5% of the sample, which has 70,000 or so clones, under 95% seen once. General study results and limits: A bigger post-nadir fall in TCR diversity correlated inversely with survival time in deceased patients. Under photons, naive T cells and diversity fell while effector/memory populations rose.

The receptor was derived from a woman aged 40 to 49 with cholangiocarcinoma. The chain couples TRBV25-1 to TRBJ1-1; the D gene is possibly TRBD1 (5 bases). The sample consisted of peripheral blood, taken from a patient treated with photon-based radiotherapy. In DNA form, the CDR3 reads TGTGCCAGCAGTGAGGAGTCAGGGAGTGGAATGAACACTGAAGCTTTCTTT. Translated, it gives CASSEESGSGMNTEAFF.